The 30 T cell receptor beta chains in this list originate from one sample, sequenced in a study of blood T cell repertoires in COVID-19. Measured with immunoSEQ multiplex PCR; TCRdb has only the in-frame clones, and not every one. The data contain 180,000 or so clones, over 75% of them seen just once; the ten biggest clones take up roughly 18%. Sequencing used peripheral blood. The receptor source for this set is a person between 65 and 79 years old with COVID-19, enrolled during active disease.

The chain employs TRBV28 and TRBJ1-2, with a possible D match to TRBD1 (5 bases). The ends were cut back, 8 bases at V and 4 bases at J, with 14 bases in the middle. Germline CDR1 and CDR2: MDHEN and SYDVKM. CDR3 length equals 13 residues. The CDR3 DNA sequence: TGTGCCAGCGGTCGGAGGGACGGCTATGGCTACACCTTC. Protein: CASGRRDGYGYTF.

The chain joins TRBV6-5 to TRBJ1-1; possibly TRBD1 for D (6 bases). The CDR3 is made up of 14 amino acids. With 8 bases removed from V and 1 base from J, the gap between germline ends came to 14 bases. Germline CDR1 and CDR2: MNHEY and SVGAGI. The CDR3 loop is CASGPRGRNTEAFF. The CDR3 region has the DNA TGTGCCAGCGGTCCCAGGGGAAGGAACACTGAAGCTTTCTTT.

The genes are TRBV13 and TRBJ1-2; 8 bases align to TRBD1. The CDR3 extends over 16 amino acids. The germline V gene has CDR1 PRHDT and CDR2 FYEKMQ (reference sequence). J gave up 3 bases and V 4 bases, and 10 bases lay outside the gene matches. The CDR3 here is CASSSIRGLRDYGYTF. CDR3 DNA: TGTGCCAGCAGCTCTATCAGGGGGCTGCGGGACTATGGCTACACCTTC.

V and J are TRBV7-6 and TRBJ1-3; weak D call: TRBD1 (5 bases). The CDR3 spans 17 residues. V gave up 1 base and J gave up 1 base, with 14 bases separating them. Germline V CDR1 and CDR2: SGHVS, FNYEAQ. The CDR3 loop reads CASSLVVPGHSGNTIYF. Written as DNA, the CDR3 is TGTGCCAGCAGCTTAGTCGTTCCAGGGCATTCTGGAAACACCATATATTTT. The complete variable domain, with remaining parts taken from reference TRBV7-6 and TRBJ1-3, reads GAGVSQSPRYKVTKRGQDVALRCDPISGHVSLYWYRQALGQGPEFLTYFNYEAQQDKSGLPNDRFSAERPEGSISTLTIQRTEQRDSAMYRCASSLVVPGHSGNTIYFGEGSWLTVV.

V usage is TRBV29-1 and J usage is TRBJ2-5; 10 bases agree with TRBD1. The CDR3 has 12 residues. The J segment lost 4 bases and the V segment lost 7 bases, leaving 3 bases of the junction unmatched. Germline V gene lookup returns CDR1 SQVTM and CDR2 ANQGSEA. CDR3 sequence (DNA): TGCAGCGCCGGGGACAGGGGAGAGACCCAGTACTTC. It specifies CSAGDRGETQYF.

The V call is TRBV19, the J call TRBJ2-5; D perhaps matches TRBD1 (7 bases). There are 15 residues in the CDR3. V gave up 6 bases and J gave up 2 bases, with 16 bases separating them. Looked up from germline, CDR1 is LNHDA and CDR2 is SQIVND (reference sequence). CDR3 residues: CASRGRGEAQETQYF. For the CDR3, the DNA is TGTGCCAGTAGGGGCAGGGGGGAAGCACAAGAGACCCAGTACTTC.

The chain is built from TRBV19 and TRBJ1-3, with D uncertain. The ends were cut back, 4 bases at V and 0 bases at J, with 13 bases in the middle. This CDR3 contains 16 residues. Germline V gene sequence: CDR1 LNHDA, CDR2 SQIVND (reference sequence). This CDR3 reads CASSTHGLFSGNTIYF. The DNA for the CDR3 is TGTGCCAGTAGTACCCACGGACTGTTCTCTGGAAACACCATATATTTT.

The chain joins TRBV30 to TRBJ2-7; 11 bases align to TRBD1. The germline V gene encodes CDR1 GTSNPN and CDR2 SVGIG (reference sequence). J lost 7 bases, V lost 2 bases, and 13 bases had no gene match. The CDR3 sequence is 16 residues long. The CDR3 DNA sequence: TGTGCCTGGAGTTCTGGCTCTGGACAGGGGGCCTGGGAGCAGTACTTC. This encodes CAWSSGSGQGAWEQYF.

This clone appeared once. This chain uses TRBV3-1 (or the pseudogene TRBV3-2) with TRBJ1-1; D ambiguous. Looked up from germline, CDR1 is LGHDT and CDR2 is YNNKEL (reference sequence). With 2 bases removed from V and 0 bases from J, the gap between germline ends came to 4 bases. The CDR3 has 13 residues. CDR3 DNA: TGTGCCAGCAGCCAAACACTGAACACTGAAGCTTTCTTT. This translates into CASSQTLNTEAFF.

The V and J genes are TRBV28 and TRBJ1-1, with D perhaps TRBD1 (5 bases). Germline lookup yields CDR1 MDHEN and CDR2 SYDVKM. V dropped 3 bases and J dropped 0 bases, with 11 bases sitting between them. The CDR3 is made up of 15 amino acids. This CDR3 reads CASSFQRGMNTEAFF. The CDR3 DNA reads TGTGCCAGCAGTTTTCAGCGGGGGATGAACACTGAAGCTTTCTTT.

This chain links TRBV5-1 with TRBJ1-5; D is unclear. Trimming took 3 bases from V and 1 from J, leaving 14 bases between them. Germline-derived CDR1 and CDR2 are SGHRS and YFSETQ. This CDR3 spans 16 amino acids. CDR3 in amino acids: CASSSEVLGSNQPQHF. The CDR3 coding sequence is TGCGCCAGCAGCTCCGAGGTTTTAGGCAGCAATCAGCCCCAGCATTTT.

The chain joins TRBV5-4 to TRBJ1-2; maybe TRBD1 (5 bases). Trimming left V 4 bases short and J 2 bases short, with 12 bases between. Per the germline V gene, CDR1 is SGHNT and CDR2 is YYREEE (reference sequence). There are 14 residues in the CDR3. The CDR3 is CASSTKRGNYGYTF. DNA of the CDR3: TGTGCCAGCAGCACGAAGCGGGGGAACTATGGCTACACCTTC.

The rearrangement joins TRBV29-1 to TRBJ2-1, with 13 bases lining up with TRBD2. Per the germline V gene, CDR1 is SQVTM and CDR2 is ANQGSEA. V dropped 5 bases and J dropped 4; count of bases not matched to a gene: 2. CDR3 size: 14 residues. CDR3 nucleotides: TGCAGCGTTCGGACTAGCGGGGGTTACAATGAGCAGTTCTTC. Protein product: CSVRTSGGYNEQFF.

CDR3 amino acids: CASHWTSDSYEQYF. Written as DNA, the CDR3 is TGTGCCTCACACTGGACTAGCGATTCCTACGAGCAGTACTTC. The chain couples TRBV28 to TRBJ2-7; 9 bases match TRBD2. Losses at the gene ends were 11 bases for V and 1 base for J; bases not matched to a gene: 9. The CDR3 length is 14 residues. From germline, CDR1 is MDHEN and CDR2 SYDVKM.

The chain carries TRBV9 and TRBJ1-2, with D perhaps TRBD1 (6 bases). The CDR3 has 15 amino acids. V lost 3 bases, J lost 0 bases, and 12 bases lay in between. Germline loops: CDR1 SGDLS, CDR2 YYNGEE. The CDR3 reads CASSGRTAANYGYTF. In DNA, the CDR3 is TGTGCCAGCAGCGGCCGGACAGCTGCTAACTATGGCTACACCTTC.

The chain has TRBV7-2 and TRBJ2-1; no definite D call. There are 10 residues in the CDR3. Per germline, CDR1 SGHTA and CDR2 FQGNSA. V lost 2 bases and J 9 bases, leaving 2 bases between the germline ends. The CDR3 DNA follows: TGTGCCAGCAGCTTACGTGAGCAGTTCTTC. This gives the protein CASSLREQFF.

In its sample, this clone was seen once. CDR3 bases: TGTGCCAGCAGCCCCCGACAGGGGGGGGGCACTGAAGCTTTCTTT. Translation: CASSPRQGGGTEAFF. The genes are TRBV7-8 and TRBJ1-1; 9 nucleotides agree with TRBD1. CDR3 length: 15 residues. Per germline, CDR1 SGHVS and CDR2 FQNEAQ. Germline trimming cut 5 bases from V and 4 bases from J; bases unmatched to any gene: 8.

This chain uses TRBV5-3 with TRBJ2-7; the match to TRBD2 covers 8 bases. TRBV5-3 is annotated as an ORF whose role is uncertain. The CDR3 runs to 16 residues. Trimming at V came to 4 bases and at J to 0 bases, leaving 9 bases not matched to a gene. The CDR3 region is CARSRAGAGPSYEQYF. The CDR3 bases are TGTGCCAGAAGCCGAGCGGGAGCCGGCCCCTCCTACGAGCAGTACTTC.

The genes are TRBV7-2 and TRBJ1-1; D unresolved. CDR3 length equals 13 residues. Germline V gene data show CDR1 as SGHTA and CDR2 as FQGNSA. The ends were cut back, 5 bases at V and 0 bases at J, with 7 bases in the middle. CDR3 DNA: TGTGCCAGCAGCCCACGGTTGAACACTGAAGCTTTCTTT. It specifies CASSPRLNTEAFF.

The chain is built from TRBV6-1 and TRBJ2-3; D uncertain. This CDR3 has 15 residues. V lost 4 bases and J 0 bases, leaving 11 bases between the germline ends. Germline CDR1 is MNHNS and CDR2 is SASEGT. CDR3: CASSGHPLSTDTQYF. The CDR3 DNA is TGTGCCAGCAGTGGACACCCTCTAAGCACAGATACGCAGTATTTT.

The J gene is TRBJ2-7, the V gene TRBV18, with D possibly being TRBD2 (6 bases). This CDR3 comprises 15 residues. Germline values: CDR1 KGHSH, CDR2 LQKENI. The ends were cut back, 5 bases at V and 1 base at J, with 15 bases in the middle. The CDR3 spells CASSLAAGWSYEQYF. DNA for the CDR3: TGTGCCAGCTCATTGGCGGCGGGATGGTCCTACGAGCAGTACTTC.

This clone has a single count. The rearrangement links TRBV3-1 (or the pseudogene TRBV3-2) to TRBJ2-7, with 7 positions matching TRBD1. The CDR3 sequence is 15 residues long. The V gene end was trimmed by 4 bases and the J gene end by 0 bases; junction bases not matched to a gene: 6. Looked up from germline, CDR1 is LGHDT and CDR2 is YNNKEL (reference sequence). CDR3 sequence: CASSPPGGRSYEQYF. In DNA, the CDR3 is TGTGCCAGCAGCCCACCAGGGGGACGCTCCTACGAGCAGTACTTC.

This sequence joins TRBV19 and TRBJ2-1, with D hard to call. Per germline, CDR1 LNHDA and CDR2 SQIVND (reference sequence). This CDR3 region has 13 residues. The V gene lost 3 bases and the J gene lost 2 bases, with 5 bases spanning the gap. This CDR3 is CASSIPAYNEQFF. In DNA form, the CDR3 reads TGTGCCAGTAGTATTCCCGCCTACAATGAGCAGTTCTTC.

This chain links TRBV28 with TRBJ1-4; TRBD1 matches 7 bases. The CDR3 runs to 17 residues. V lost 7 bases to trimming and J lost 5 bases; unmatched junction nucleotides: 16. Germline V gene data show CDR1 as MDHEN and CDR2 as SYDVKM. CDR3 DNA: TGTGCCAGCACCAGAGGGGGCAGGGGAATACTCAATGAAAAACTGTTTTTT. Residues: CASTRGGRGILNEKLFF.

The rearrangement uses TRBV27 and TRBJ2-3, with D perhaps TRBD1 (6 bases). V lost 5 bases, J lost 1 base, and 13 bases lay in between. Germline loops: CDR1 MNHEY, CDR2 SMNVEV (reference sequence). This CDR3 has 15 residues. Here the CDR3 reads CASSPRTVRTDTQYF. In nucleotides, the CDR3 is TGTGCCAGCAGTCCAAGGACAGTACGCACAGATACGCAGTATTTT.

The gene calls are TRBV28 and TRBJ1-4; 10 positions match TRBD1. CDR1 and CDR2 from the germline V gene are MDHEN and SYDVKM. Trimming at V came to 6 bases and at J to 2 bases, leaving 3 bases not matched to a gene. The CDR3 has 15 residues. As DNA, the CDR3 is TGTGCCAGCAGGGGACAGGGGAGGACTAATGAAAAACTGTTTTTT. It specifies CASRGQGRTNEKLFF.

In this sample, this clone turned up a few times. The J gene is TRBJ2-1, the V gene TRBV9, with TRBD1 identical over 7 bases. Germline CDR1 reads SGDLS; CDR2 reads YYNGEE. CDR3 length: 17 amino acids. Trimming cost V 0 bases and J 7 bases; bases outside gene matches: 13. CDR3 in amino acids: CASSVELVGDRGNEQFF. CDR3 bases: TGTGCCAGCAGCGTAGAATTAGTTGGGGACAGAGGTAATGAGCAGTTCTTC.

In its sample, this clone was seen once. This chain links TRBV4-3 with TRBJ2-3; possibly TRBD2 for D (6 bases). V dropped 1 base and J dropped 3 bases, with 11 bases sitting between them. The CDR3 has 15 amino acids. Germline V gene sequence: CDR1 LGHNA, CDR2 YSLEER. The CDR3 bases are TGCGCCAGCAGCCAAGGGGCGGGAAAGACAGATACGCAGTATTTT. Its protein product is CASSQGAGKTDTQYF.

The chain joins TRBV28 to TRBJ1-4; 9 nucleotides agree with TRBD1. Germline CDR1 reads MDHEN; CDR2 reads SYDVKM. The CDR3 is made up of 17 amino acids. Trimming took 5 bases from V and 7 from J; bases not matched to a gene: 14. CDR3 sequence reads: CASSIHGQGPTGEKLFF. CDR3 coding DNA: TGTGCCAGCAGTATTCATGGACAGGGGCCTACGGGTGAAAAACTGTTTTTT.

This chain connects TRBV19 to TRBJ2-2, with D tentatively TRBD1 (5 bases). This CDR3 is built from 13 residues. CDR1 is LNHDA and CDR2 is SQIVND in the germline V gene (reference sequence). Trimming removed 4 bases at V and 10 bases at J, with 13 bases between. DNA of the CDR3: TGTGCCAGTAGTACAGGGATCTGGGAGGAGCTGTTTTTT. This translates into CASSTGIWEELFF.